This TCR beta chain was profiled in a study of patients and donors after allogeneic stem cell transplantation. CDR3 length: 13 amino acids. Per the germline V gene, CDR1 is DFQATT and CDR2 is SNEGSKA (reference sequence). Trimming stripped 1 base from V and 7 bases from J, with 14 bases between. Using its own MiXCR run on the RT-PCR reads, TCRdb lists one record per CDR3 protein. The sample lists hundreds of thousands of distinct CDR3 sequences; 16% were seen once. This clonotype appeared a few times. The V call is TRBV20-1, the J call TRBJ2-7; tentative D call: TRBD1 (6 bases). The receptor's source is a human donor who was either an allogeneic HSCT recipient or a stem cell or donor lymphocyte infusion donor (not recorded which). It is not recorded whose cells these are; they may come from a transplant donor. The material sequenced was blood, either unsorted or a sorted T cell fraction (not recorded which). The CDR3, as DNA: TGCAGTGCTAGAGCCACAGGGACCTGGGAGCAGTACTTC. It translates to CSARATGTWEQYF.